The clone carrying this T cell receptor beta chain was counted at least ten times. The antigen remains unidentified. The data derive from a study of T cell repertoires in cytomegalovirus infection. Whole-study context: Through public TCR beta signatures, both CMV infection and matching HLA type were indicated.

In TCRdb, the reads were re-called with MiXCR into one record per CDR3 protein. The profile shows tens of thousands of distinct CDR3 sequences, 3.5% to 4% of them singletons. General observations from the study: Cumulative frequency (of public TCR beta family members) identified carriers of CMV plus the relevant HLA. The study found HLA-C-restricted CMV-specific TCR beta clonotypes dominating the ex vivo response.

Sample: PBMCs. This TCR was sampled from a human donor in good health (CMV status not recorded). Some clones in this sample may be carry-over from other donors' samples.

The CDR3 nucleotides are TGTGCCAGCAGCTTACCACCATGGACAGGACGCCTTAATTCACCCCTCCACTTT. This codes for CASSLPPWTGRLNSPLHF. The chain carries TRBV7-6 and TRBJ1-6; 7 bases are shared with TRBD1. This CDR3 has 18 amino acids. The V segment lost 2 bases and the J segment 6 bases; nucleotides outside the gene matches: 13. Germline V CDR1 and CDR2: SGHVS, FNYEAQ.